Listed here is a single T cell receptor (beta chain). Its antigen is not known. Trimming cost V 3 bases and J 7 bases, with 13 bases left between them. Germline CDR1 reads MDHEN; CDR2 reads SYDVKM. CDR3 length: 14 amino acids. The protocol was immunoSEQ multiplex PCR, while the TCRdb copy is restricted to in-frame clones and leaves out a portion. The sample contains approximately 600,000 clones, 85% to 95% of which appear only once. Terminally differentiated effector memory CD45RA+ cells were left out of the naive CD8 fraction, which was CD45RO-negative and positively selected for CCR7. The healthy adult donors were HIV-negative and reported no recent acute infections or vaccinations. The entry originates in a study of shared clonotypes between healthy human individuals. Study observations and caveats: The expectation was that sequencing depth would affect clonotype sharing among donors.

The sequencing sample was made of naive CD8+ T cells sorted from blood. The origin of this receptor is a woman under 40 in good health. The gene calls are TRBV28 and TRBJ2-1; D ambiguous. This chain's CDR3 is CASSFDVLVNEQFF. CDR3 DNA sequence: TGTGCCAGCAGTTTTGATGTCTTGGTTAATGAGCAGTTCTTC.